These 3 T cell receptor beta chains were sequenced from one sample in a study of a mutant IDH1 vaccine in newly diagnosed glioma. Time point noted: week 23, last vaccination. The vaccine gave 300 ug of a 20-mer mutant IDH1 peptide subcutaneously per dose. This table comes from immunoSEQ multiplex PCR, and its TCRdb copy is limited to in-frame clones, with some not included. Among about 56,000 clones listed, around 87% were seen once. Their antigen targets remain unknown. The source was PBMCs, collected from a glioma patient whose treatment included an IDH1 peptide vaccine. Receptors were obtained from a man aged 35-49 years with glioma.

The V gene is TRBV19, the J gene TRBJ2-2; D uncertain. Germline V gene data show CDR1 as LNHDA and CDR2 as SQIVND (reference sequence). The CDR3 has 14 residues. V was cut by 5 bases and J by 1 base, with 8 bases left in between. Here the CDR3 DNA reads TGTGCCAGTAGTGGATGGAGGAACACCGGGGAGCTGTTTTTT. Translating gives CASSGWRNTGELFF.

The chain combines TRBV6-6 with TRBJ2-1; 8 nucleotides match TRBD2. Trimming took 2 bases from V and 9 from J; bases not matched to a gene: 6. CDR1 is MNHNY and CDR2 is SVGAGI in the germline V gene (reference sequence). CDR3 length: 14 residues. CDR3 amino acids: CASSYPERGGEQFF. The CDR3 bases are TGTGCCAGCAGTTACCCCGAACGGGGGGGTGAGCAGTTCTTC.

The rearrangement uses TRBV27 and TRBJ1-5; TRBD1 is a possible D gene (5 bases). There are 14 residues in the CDR3. Germline V CDR1 and CDR2: MNHEY, SMNVEV (reference sequence). V was cut by 5 bases and J by 2 bases, with 10 bases left in between. The CDR3 region is CASSNRRGNQPQHF. CDR3 coding DNA: TGTGCCAGCAGTAACAGGCGAGGCAATCAGCCCCAGCATTTT.